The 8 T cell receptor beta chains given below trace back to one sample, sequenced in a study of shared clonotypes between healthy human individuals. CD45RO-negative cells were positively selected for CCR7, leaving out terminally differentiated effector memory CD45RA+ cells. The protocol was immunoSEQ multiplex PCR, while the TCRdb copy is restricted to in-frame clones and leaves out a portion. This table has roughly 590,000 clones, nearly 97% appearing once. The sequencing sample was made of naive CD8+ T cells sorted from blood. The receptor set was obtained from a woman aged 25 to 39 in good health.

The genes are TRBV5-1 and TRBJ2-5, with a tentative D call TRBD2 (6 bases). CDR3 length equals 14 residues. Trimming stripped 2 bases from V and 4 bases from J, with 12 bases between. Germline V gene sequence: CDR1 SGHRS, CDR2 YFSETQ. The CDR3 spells CASSFGGSIETQYF. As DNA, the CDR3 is TGCGCCAGCAGCTTTGGAGGGTCAATAGAGACCCAGTACTTC.

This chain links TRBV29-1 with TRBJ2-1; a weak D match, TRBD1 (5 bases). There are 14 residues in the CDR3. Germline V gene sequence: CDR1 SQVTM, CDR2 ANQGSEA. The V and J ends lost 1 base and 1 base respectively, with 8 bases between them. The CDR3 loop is CSVEGTLSYNEQFF. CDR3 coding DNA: TGCAGCGTTGAAGGGACACTGTCCTACAATGAGCAGTTCTTC.

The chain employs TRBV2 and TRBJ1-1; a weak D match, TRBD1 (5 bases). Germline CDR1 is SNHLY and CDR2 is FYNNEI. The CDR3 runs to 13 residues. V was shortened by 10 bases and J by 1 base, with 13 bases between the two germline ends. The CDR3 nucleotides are TGTGCCACCTCGGGACTCAAGAACACTGAAGCTTTCTTT. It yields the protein CATSGLKNTEAFF.

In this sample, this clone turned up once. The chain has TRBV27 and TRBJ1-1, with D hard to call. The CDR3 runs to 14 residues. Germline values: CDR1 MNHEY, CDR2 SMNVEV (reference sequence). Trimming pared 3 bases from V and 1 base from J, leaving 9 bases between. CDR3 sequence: CASSFRTGNTEAFF. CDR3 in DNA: TGTGCCAGCAGTTTCCGGACGGGGAACACTGAAGCTTTCTTT.

The CDR3 nucleotides read TGTGCCAGCAGCTCGGAGGGGCAGGTCTATGGCTACACCTTC. It specifies CASSSEGQVYGYTF. The chain couples TRBV7-9 to TRBJ1-2, with a possible D match to TRBD1 (5 bases). Trimming left V 4 bases short and J 4 bases short, with 13 bases between. CDR1 and CDR2 from the germline V gene are SEHNR and FQNEAQ (reference sequence). The CDR3 consists of 14 residues.

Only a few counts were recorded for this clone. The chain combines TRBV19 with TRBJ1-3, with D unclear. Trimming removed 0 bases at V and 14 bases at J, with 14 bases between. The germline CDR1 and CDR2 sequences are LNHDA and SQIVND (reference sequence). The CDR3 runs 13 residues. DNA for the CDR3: TGTGCCAGTAGTATAGATCCGGGCAGCAGCTTATATTTT. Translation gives CASSIDPGSSLYF.

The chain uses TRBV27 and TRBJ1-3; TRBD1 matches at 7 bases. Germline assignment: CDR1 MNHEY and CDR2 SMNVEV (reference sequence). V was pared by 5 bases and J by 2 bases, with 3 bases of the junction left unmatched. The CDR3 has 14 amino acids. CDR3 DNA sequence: TGTGCCAGCAGTGGACAGGTCCCTGGAAACACCATATATTTT. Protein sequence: CASSGQVPGNTIYF.

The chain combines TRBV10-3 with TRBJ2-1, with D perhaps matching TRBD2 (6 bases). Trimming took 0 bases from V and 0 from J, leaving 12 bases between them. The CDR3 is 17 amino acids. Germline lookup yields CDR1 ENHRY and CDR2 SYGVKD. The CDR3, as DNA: TGTGCCATCAGTGAGTCGATCGGCGGGGACTCCTACAATGAGCAGTTCTTC. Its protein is CAISESIGGDSYNEQFF.